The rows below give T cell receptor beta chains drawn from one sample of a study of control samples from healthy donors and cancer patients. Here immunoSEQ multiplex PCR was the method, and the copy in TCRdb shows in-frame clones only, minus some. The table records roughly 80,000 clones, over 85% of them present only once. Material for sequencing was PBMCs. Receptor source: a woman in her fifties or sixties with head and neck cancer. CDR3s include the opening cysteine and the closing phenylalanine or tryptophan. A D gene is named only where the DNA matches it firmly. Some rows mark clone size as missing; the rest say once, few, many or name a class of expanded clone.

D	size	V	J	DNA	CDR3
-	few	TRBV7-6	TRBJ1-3	TGTGCCAGCAGCTCAACACCGGGACTGAAGAGCTCTGGAAACACCATATATTTT	CASSSTPGLKSSGNTIYF
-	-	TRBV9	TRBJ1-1	TGTGCCAGCAGCCTAAACGGGGGAACTGAAGCTTTCTTT	CASSLNGGTEAFF
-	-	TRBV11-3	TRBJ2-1	TGTGCCAGCAGCGCCGGGACGGCCACCTACAATGAGCAGTTCTTC	CASSAGTATYNEQFF
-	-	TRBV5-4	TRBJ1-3	TGTGCCAGCAGCTTGAGCATGTCTGGAAACACCATATATTTT	CASSLSMSGNTIYF
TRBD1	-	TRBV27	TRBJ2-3	TGTGCCAGCAGTTTATCCTCGACAGGGACGTCAGATACGCAGTATTTT	CASSLSSTGTSDTQYF
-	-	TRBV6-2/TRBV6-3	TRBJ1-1	TGTGCCAGCAGTGGGTGGCTCACTGAAGCTTTCTTT	CASSGWLTEAFF
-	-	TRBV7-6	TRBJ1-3	TGTGCCAGCAGCCAGACGACAGGAACTGGAAACACCATATATTTT	CASSQTTGTGNTIYF
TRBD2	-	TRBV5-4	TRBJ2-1	TGTGCCAGCAGCTTGACCAGCGGGGGACTCAATGAGCAGTTCTTC	CASSLTSGGLNEQFF
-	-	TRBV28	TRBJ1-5	TGTGCCAGCAGTTTAACTGGCAATCAGCCCCAGCATTTT	CASSLTGNQPQHF
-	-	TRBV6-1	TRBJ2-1	TGTGCCAGCAGTGATGCCAGCAAGCAGTTCTTC	CASSDASKQFF
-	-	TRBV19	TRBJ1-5	TGTGCCAGTAGTACCTGGGGGACGGCCAATCAGCCCCAGCATTTT	CASSTWGTANQPQHF
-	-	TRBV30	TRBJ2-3	TGTGCCTGGAGTAGTGGGGGCGCAGATACGCAGTATTTT	CAWSSGGADTQYF
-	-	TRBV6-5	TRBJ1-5	TGTGCCAGCAGTAACACAGCGCATAGCAATCAGCCCCAGCATTTT	CASSNTAHSNQPQHF
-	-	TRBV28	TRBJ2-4	TGTGCCAGCAATCCTTTGGATCTAGCCAAAAACATTCAGTACTTC	CASNPLDLAKNIQYF
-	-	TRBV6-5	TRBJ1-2	TGTGCCAGCAGAAACCCGACGGGTTACGACTATGGCTACACCTTC	CASRNPTGYDYGYTF
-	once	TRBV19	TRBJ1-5	TGTGCCAGTAGTACCACGGCTGGGAGCAATCAGCCCCAGCATTTT	CASSTTAGSNQPQHF
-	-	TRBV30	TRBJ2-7	TGTGCCTGGAGTGCCGGGAACGAGCAGTACTTC	CAWSAGNEQYF
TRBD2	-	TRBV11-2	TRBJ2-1	TGTGCCAGCAGCTTGGGACTAGCGGAATACAATGAGCAGTTCTTC	CASSLGLAEYNEQFF
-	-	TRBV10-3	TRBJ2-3	TGTGCCATCAGTGCGAGCGAGAGCACAGATACGCAGTATTTT	CAISASESTDTQYF
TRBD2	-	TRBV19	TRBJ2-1	TGTGCCAGTAGTCCTAGCGGGACGTTAGAGCAGTTCTTC	CASSPSGTLEQFF
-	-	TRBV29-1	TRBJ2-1	TGCAGCGTTCTCAACCAGGGGTTCGCCGTTGCCTCCTACAATGAGCAGTTCTTC	CSVLNQGFAVASYNEQFF
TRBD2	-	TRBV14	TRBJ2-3	TGTGCCAGCAGCCAAGTGGGACTAGTGATAGATACGCAGTATTTT	CASSQVGLVIDTQYF
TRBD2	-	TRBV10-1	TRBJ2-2	TGCGCCAGCAGCAGAGCGGGGGACACCGGGGAGCTGTTTTTT	CASSRAGDTGELFF
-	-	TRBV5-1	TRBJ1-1	TGCGCCAGCAGCTTGATGGGACAGAACACTGAAGCTTTCTTT	CASSLMGQNTEAFF
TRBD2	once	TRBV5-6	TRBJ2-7	TGTGCCAGCAGCCTCCTAGCGGGGGAATTAGAATACGAGCAGTACTTC	CASSLLAGELEYEQYF
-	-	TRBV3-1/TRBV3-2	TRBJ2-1	TGTGCCAGCAGCCAAGACTACGGGGGCGCGGCAGCGGGGAGAGCCAATGAGCAGTTCTTC	CASSQDYGGAAAGRANEQFF
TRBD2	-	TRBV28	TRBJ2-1	TGTGCCAGCATCGCTGGGGCTAGCGGGTACAATGAGCAGTTCTTC	CASIAGASGYNEQFF
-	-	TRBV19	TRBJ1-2	TGTGCCAGTAAGATATTGACAACAAGTATCTACACCTTC	CASKILTTSIYTF
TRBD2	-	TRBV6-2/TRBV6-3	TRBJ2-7	TGTGCCAGCAGTGACCCCAAGCGGGACCCCTCCTACGAGCAGTACTTC	CASSDPKRDPSYEQYF
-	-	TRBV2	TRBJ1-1	TGTGCCAGCAGTGAGAATAGGGTAGGGAACACTGAAGCTTTCTTT	CASSENRVGNTEAFF
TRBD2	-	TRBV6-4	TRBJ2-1	TGTGCCAGCAGTGACGGGCGGGGGAACTACAATGAGCAGTTCTTC	CASSDGRGNYNEQFF
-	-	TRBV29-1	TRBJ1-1	TGCAGCGTTGCTATGGGCTCGGGTACTGAAGCTTTCTTT	CSVAMGSGTEAFF
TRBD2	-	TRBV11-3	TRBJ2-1	TGTGCCAGCAGCCCAAGCGGGAGTGCCTACAATGAGCAGTTCTTC	CASSPSGSAYNEQFF
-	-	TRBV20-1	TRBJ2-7	TGCAGTGCTAGTCGACAAAACACCTACGAGCAGTACTTC	CSASRQNTYEQYF
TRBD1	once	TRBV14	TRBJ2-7	TGTGCCAGCAGCCAAGTGGCGGCAGGGGGCTGGGAGCAGTACTTC	CASSQVAAGGWEQYF
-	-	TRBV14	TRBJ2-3	TGTGCCAGCAGCGACCTGGGGCCTAATACGCAGTATTTT	CASSDLGPNTQYF
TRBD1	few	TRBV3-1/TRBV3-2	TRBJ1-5	TGTGCCAGCAGTCCGTATGACAGGGGACAGAATCAGCCCCAGCATTTT	CASSPYDRGQNQPQHF
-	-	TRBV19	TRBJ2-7	TGTGCCAGTACGGGACGGAACTACGAGCAGTACTTC	CASTGRNYEQYF
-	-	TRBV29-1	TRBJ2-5	TGCAGCGTTGACTCGCTGGCAGAGACGAACCAAGAGACCCAGTACTTC	CSVDSLAETNQETQYF
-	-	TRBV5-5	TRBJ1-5	TGTGCCAGCAGCCGGGACCCCTATAGCAATCAGCCCCAGCATTTT	CASSRDPYSNQPQHF
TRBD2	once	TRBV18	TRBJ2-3	TGTGCCAGCTCACCACCCCGGGAGGGCCCAGATACGCAGTATTTT	CASSPPREGPDTQYF
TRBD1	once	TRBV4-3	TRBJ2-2	TGCGCCAGCAGCCAGGACAGACAGGGGCGGGAGCTGTTTTTT	CASSQDRQGRELFF